Listed here are 23 T cell receptor beta chains from one sample, sequenced in a study of T cell changes during pregnancy in multiple sclerosis. Sequencing was performed with immunoSEQ multiplex PCR; in TCRdb, only in-frame clones are kept and a portion is missing. Here the sample spans nearly 60,000 clones, 91% being singletons. Sample: CD4+ T cells from peripheral blood mononuclear cells, taken after pregnancy. The source of these receptors is a female donor in good health, enrolled as a control in a pregnancy study.

The V gene is TRBV5-4, the J gene TRBJ2-3, with 11 nucleotides matching TRBD2. The CDR3 runs to 15 residues. Germline lookup yields CDR1 SGHNT and CDR2 YYREEE (reference sequence). With 3 bases clipped from V and 3 bases from J, the junction kept 3 bases outside the gene matches. In nucleotides, the CDR3 is TGTGCCAGCAGCTCGGGACTAGCGGAGACAGATACGCAGTATTTT. Amino acids: CASSSGLAETDTQYF.

The CDR3 is CSVEELTGVGYTF. CDR3 in DNA: TGCAGCGTTGAAGAGTTGACAGGGGTTGGCTACACCTTC. The genes are TRBV29-1 and TRBJ1-2, with 8 bases aligning to TRBD1. Looked up from germline, CDR1 is SQVTM and CDR2 is ANQGSEA. V was clipped by 0 bases and J by 7 bases; unmatched bases: 4. This CDR3 has 13 amino acids. Full variable domain (remainder filled in from reference TRBV29-1 and TRBJ1-2): SAVISQKPSRDICQRGTSLTIQCQVDSQVTMMFWYRQQPGQSLTLIATANQGSEATYESGFVIDKFPISRPNLTFSTLTVSNMSPEDSSIYLCSVEELTGVGYTFGSGTRLTVV.

The chain uses TRBV5-4 and TRBJ2-7, with TRBD1 matching over 9 bases. Germline V gene sequence: CDR1 SGHNT, CDR2 YYREEE (reference sequence). There are 16 residues in the CDR3. The trim removed 4 bases at V and 6 bases at J, leaving 14 bases unmatched. The CDR3 region has the DNA TGTGCCAGCAGCCCCTGGAGGGGGACAGGGAGGAGCGAGCAGTACTTC. Its translation is CASSPWRGTGRSEQYF.

The rearrangement joins TRBV6-6 to TRBJ2-4, with TRBD2 matching 11 bases. Trimming cost V 6 bases and J 5 bases; bases outside gene matches: 3. Germline CDR1 is MNHNY and CDR2 is SVGAGI (reference sequence). The CDR3 is 14 residues long. The chain's CDR3 is CASRFSGGENIQYF. The CDR3 nucleotides read TGTGCCAGCAGATTTAGCGGGGGGGAAAACATTCAGTACTTC.

The rearrangement joins TRBV5-1 to TRBJ2-1, with 10 bases matching TRBD1. J gave up 6 bases and V 1 base, and 4 bases lay outside the gene matches. The CDR3 runs 15 residues. The V gene's germline CDR1 is SGHRS and CDR2 YFSETQ. The chain's CDR3 is CASSLTGTGVNEQFF. The DNA for the CDR3 is TGCGCCAGCAGCTTGACCGGGACAGGGGTCAATGAGCAGTTCTTC.

This clone was seen just once. V is TRBV7-6 and J is TRBJ1-5; maybe TRBD1 (5 bases). V was shortened by 5 bases and J by 0 bases, with 17 bases between the two germline ends. From germline, CDR1 is SGHVS and CDR2 FNYEAQ. The CDR3 totals 17 residues. DNA for the CDR3: TGTGCCAGCAGCCCAGGACTCCGGAGGGGTAGCAATCAGCCCCAGCATTTT. Translating gives CASSPGLRRGSNQPQHF.

V usage is TRBV5-1 and J usage is TRBJ2-1, with 10 bases matching TRBD1. CDR1 SGHRS and CDR2 YFSETQ come from the germline V gene. Trimming cost V 4 bases and J 12 bases; bases outside gene matches: 19. This CDR3 comprises 17 residues. CDR3 DNA sequence: TGCGCCAGCAGCCTAAATCCTGGACAGGGGGGGTTCGTCCGGCAGTTCTTC. Translating it yields CASSLNPGQGGFVRQFF.

The chain links TRBV6-5 to TRBJ1-1; D may be TRBD1 (5 bases). This CDR3 has 15 amino acids. Germline loops: CDR1 MNHEY, CDR2 SVGAGI. Between the trimmed V and J ends, which lost 5 bases and 0 bases, there was a span of 13 bases. The chain's CDR3 is CASSGQGPLNTEAFF. The CDR3 DNA sequence: TGTGCCAGCAGTGGCCAGGGTCCCCTGAACACTGAAGCTTTCTTT.

This sequence joins TRBV18 and TRBJ2-3; 7 bases map to TRBD1. V trimming: 5 bases; J trimming: 4 bases; junction bases outside the gene matches: 9. The length of the CDR3 is 15 residues. In germline, CDR1 is KGHSH, CDR2 LQKENI. The CDR3 DNA follows: TGTGCCAGCTCAACTAACAGGGGAAGTCCAGATACGCAGTATTTT. It encodes CASSTNRGSPDTQYF.

This clone was detected only a few times. The same CDR3 is also encoded by other DNA sequences in this sample. The chain employs TRBV5-6 and TRBJ1-4; 9 nucleotides match TRBD1. V lost 0 bases to trimming and J lost 3 bases; unmatched junction nucleotides: 0. Germline V gene sequence: CDR1 SGHDT, CDR2 YYEEEE. The CDR3 contains 15 residues. CDR3 in DNA: TGTGCCAGCAGCTTGGGACAGGGGGCTAATGAAAAACTGTTTTTT. Translated: CASSLGQGANEKLFF.

This clone has a single count. The genes are TRBV6-1 and TRBJ2-3, with TRBD1 matching over 7 bases. CDR3 length equals 15 residues. V dropped 6 bases and J dropped 0; count of bases not matched to a gene: 6. CDR1 is MNHNS and CDR2 is SASEGT in the germline V gene. Written as DNA, the CDR3 is TGTGCCAGCAGGGACCGGGACAGTAGCACAGATACGCAGTATTTT. Translated, it gives CASRDRDSSTDTQYF.

The genes are TRBV19 and TRBJ1-1; D possibly corresponds to TRBD1 (5 bases). Germline V gene sequence: CDR1 LNHDA, CDR2 SQIVND (reference sequence). V was trimmed by 3 bases and J by 1 base, leaving 6 bases between them. There are 13 residues in the CDR3. This chain's CDR3 is CASSMGQNTEAFF. CDR3 bases: TGTGCCAGTAGTATGGGGCAGAACACTGAAGCTTTCTTT.

The chain employs TRBV5-4 and TRBJ1-1; TRBD1 is a possible D gene (6 bases). Germline values: CDR1 SGHNT, CDR2 YYREEE (reference sequence). The CDR3 spans 13 residues. V was clipped by 1 base and J by 4 bases, with 8 bases between them. The CDR3 bases are TGTGCCAGCAGCTTGTTAGGGGGCACTGAAGCTTTCTTT. Translating gives CASSLLGGTEAFF.

As to this clone: A junction boundary mismatches the germline segment, possibly from a read error. The chain uses TRBV6-6 and TRBJ1-5; 9 bases are a match to TRBD1. The CDR3 sequence is 15 residues long. The germline gives CDR1 MNHNY, CDR2 SVGAGI (reference sequence). Here the CDR3 reads CASRKGQGTNQPRHF. The CDR3 DNA sequence: TGTGCCAGCAGGAAGGGACAGGGAACCAATCAGCCCCGGCATTTT.

Regarding this clone: Other nucleotide sequences from this sample produce the same CDR3. This rearrangement joins TRBV5-1 to TRBJ1-4, with D possibly being TRBD1 (5 bases). Germline V gene data show CDR1 as SGHRS and CDR2 as YFSETQ. The CDR3 extends over 15 amino acids. V lost 6 bases, J lost 3 bases, and 15 bases lay in between. CDR3 protein: CASTPGGGSNEKLFF. CDR3 nucleotide sequence: TGCGCCAGCACCCCGGGGGGAGGATCTAATGAAAAACTGTTTTTT.

V and J are TRBV18 and TRBJ1-1, with TRBD1 matching 7 bases. V gave up 3 bases and J gave up 8 bases; unmatched junction bases: 6. The CDR3 loop spans 13 amino acids. Germline V gene data show CDR1 as KGHSH and CDR2 as LQKENI. The CDR3, as DNA: TGTGCCAGCTCACCGTACGACAGGGCCGAAGCTTTCTTT. Translated, it gives CASSPYDRAEAFF. Full variable domain (outside the CDR3, taken from reference TRBV18 and TRBJ1-1): NAGVMQNPRHLVRRRGQEARLRCSPMKGHSHVYWYRQLPEEGLKFMVYLQKENIIDESGMPKERFSAEFPKEGPSILRIQQVVRGDSAAYFCASSPYDRAEAFFGQGTRLTVV.

V usage is TRBV7-2 and J usage is TRBJ1-6; 7 nucleotides line up with TRBD1. The CDR3 spans 15 residues. V lost 1 base and J lost 9; bases outside the gene matches: 6. From germline, CDR1 is SGHTA and CDR2 FQGNSA. CDR3: CASSLEGASGSPLHF. CDR3 nucleotides: TGTGCCAGCAGCTTAGAGGGGGCTTCAGGTTCACCCCTCCACTTT.

V gene TRBV6-1 combines with J gene TRBJ2-5; TRBD2 matches 8 bases. CDR1 is MNHNS and CDR2 is SASEGT in the germline V gene. The trim removed 7 bases at V and 1 base at J, leaving 5 bases unmatched. The CDR3 totals 14 residues. This CDR3 is CASTPGGSQETQYF. The CDR3 DNA reads TGTGCCAGCACTCCGGGAGGGAGCCAAGAGACCCAGTACTTC.

The chain couples TRBV7-2 to TRBJ2-7; 8 bases line up with TRBD2. The CDR3 sequence is 15 residues long. J lost 4 bases, V lost 1 base, and 6 bases had no gene match. Per germline, CDR1 SGHTA and CDR2 FQGNSA. In DNA, the CDR3 is TGTGCCAGCAGCTTAGGTGGGACTAGGCAGTACGAGCAGTACTTC. Protein sequence: CASSLGGTRQYEQYF.

The chain recombines TRBV6-4 with TRBJ2-2; TRBD1 might be the D (5 bases). V was cut by 4 bases and J by 1 base, with 13 bases left in between. The V gene's germline CDR1 is MRHNA and CDR2 SNTAGT. The CDR3 length is 16 residues. CDR3 coding DNA: TGTGCCAGCAGTGCGAGTTGGCAGGGGAACACCGGGGAGCTGTTTTTT. Amino acids: CASSASWQGNTGELFF.

The chain has TRBV5-1 and TRBJ1-1; TRBD1 matches at 9 bases. Germline loops: CDR1 SGHRS, CDR2 YFSETQ. Losses at the gene ends were 3 bases for V and 3 bases for J; bases not matched to a gene: 9. The CDR3 runs 16 residues. CDR3 coding DNA: TGCGCCAGCAGCTCCCTGGGTGACAGGGGGGACACTGAAGCTTTCTTT. This codes for CASSSLGDRGDTEAFF.

V and J are TRBV7-2 and TRBJ1-1; TRBD1 aligns across 7 bases. There are 11 residues in the CDR3. The germline V gene has CDR1 SGHTA and CDR2 FQGNSA. J lost 12 bases, V lost 5 bases, and 6 bases had no gene match. The CDR3 DNA reads as TGTGCCAGCAGCGGAGGGGGCAGGACTTTCTTT. Protein product: CASSGGGRTFF.

Written as DNA, the CDR3 is TGTGCCAGCAGCTTCCCGACAGGGAATGAAAAACTGTTTTTT. It specifies CASSFPTGNEKLFF. The J gene is TRBJ1-4, the V gene TRBV5-8; 7 positions agree with TRBD1. Germline loops: CDR1 SGHTS, CDR2 YDEGEE. The V gene end was trimmed by 2 bases and the J gene end by 5 bases; junction bases not matched to a gene: 3. The CDR3 length is 14 residues.